This TCR beta chain originates from a study of cytomegalovirus exposure and HLA in healthy donors. Study-wide context: Under 90% of around 390 genotyped donors fell in the Caucasian-associated ancestry cluster. Study results and caveats: The study flagged some 170 TCR beta chains as cytomegalovirus-associated.

V shed 8 bases and J shed 0 bases, with 11 bases lying between them. The V gene's germline CDR1 is MNHNY and CDR2 SVGAGI (reference sequence). This CDR3 has 14 amino acids. This clone has just a few counts. The antigen remains undetermined. The PCR had 60 Vbeta and 13 Jbeta primers. Repertoires were generated with immunoSEQ multiplex PCR, while TCRdb's copy carries only in-frame clones and drops some. The sample includes approximately 150,000 clones, around 80% of them seen just once. Material for sequencing was PBMCs. The chain carries TRBV6-6 and TRBJ1-3; a possible D gene is TRBD1 (6 bases). The receptor was derived from a male donor in good health and CMV-seronegative. The CDR3 reads CASSTTGSGNTIYF. CDR3 DNA: TGTGCCAGCTCAACGACAGGCTCTGGAAACACCATATATTTT.